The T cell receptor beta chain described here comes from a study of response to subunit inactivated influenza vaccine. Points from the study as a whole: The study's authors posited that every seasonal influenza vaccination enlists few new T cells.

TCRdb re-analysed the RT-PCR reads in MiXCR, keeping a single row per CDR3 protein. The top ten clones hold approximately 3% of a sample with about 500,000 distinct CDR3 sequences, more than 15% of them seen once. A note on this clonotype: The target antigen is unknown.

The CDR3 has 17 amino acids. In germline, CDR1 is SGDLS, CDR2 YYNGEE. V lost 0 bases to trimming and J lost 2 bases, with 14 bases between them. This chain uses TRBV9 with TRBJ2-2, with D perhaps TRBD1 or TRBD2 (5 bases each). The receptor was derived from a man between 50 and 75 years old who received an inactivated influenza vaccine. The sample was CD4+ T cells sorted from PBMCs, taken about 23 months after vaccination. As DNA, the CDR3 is TGTGCCAGCAGCGTAGGTCCGGGACCCTTTAACACCGGGGAGCTGTTTTTT. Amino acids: CASSVGPGPFNTGELFF. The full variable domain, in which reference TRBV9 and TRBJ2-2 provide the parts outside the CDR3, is DSGVTQTPKHLITATGQRVTLRCSPRSGDLSVYWYQQSLDQGLQFLIQYYNGEERAKGNILERFSAQQFPDLHSELNLSSLELGDSALYFCASSVGPGPFNTGELFFGEGSRLTVL.